The 20 T cell receptor beta chains listed next were all sequenced from one sample in a study of shared clonotypes between healthy human individuals. Data came from immunoSEQ multiplex PCR; TCRdb stores just in-frame clones and leaves some out. Among roughly 2.2 million clones listed, 85% to 95% were seen once. Sample: naive CD4+ T cells from PBMCs. Subset meaning: CD45RA+ positively selected. These receptors were taken from a man younger than 30 in good health. Some clones in this sample may be carry-over from other donors' samples.

V gene TRBV6-5 combines with J gene TRBJ1-2; D not certain. Deletions cut 3 bases from V and 7 bases from J, with 12 bases between. Germline loops: CDR1 MNHEY, CDR2 SVGAGI. The CDR3 has 13 amino acids. The CDR3 loop reads CASSYRAAGGYTF. The CDR3 DNA reads as TGTGCCAGCAGTTATCGGGCTGCCGGTGGCTACACCTTC.

The chain recombines TRBV10-3 with TRBJ2-1, with D perhaps TRBD2 (6 bases). Deletions cut 3 bases from V and 12 bases from J, with 21 bases between. This CDR3 has 15 amino acids. Germline assignment: CDR1 ENHRY and CDR2 SYGVKD. As DNA, the CDR3 is TGTGCCATCAGTGAAGGGGTGGGAGGAACCCCCATGCAGTTCTTC. Translating gives CAISEGVGGTPMQFF.

The J gene is TRBJ1-5, the V gene TRBV7-2; unclear D gene. Germline CDR1 SGHTA, CDR2 FQGNSA. The CDR3 loop spans 14 amino acids. Trimming took off 2 bases at V and 5 bases at J, with 10 bases between the two ends. DNA for the CDR3: TGTGCCAGCAGCTTATGGCCCTTTGATCAGCCCCAGCATTTT. It encodes CASSLWPFDQPQHF.

The chain employs TRBV19 and TRBJ2-7, with a weak D call TRBD2 (6 bases). The CDR3 runs 14 residues. V gave up 3 bases and J gave up 2 bases, with 11 bases separating them. The germline V gene encodes CDR1 LNHDA and CDR2 SQIVND (reference sequence). The CDR3 region is CASSMRGPTYEQYF. CDR3 sequence (DNA): TGTGCCAGTAGTATGCGGGGCCCCACCTACGAGCAGTACTTC.

CDR3 nucleotides: TGTGCCAGCAGTGAGGACGGCATCTCCTACGAGCAGTACTTC. Protein product: CASSEDGISYEQYF. This chain links TRBV6-1 with TRBJ2-7, with no clear D. V gave up 3 bases and J gave up 0 bases, with 9 bases separating them. Germline lookup yields CDR1 MNHNS and CDR2 SASEGT. The CDR3 is 14 amino acids.

The chain is built from TRBV28 and TRBJ2-1; 8 nucleotides agree with TRBD1. Germline CDR1 and CDR2: MDHEN and SYDVKM. V was clipped by 6 bases and J by 5 bases; unmatched bases: 12. This CDR3 region has 16 residues. CDR3 sequence: CASSSPQGAQNNEQFF. The CDR3 nucleotides read TGTGCCAGCAGCTCTCCCCAGGGGGCCCAGAACAATGAGCAGTTCTTC.

The chain joins TRBV28 to TRBJ2-6; D gene unclear. Trimming took off 6 bases at V and 2 bases at J, with 11 bases between the two ends. The CDR3 has 15 amino acids. Looked up from germline, CDR1 is MDHEN and CDR2 is SYDVKM. The CDR3 region has the DNA TGTGCCAGCAGCTCAGTGGGGACTGGGGCCAACGTCCTGACTTTC. Translating gives CASSSVGTGANVLTF.

The rearrangement links TRBV10-3 to TRBJ2-7; TRBD2 matches 10 bases. The CDR3 length is 14 residues. CDR1 is ENHRY and CDR2 is SYGVKD in the germline V gene. V was pared by 5 bases and J by 5 bases, with 6 bases of the junction left unmatched. CDR3 sequence reads: CAISPLAGANEQYF. In DNA, the CDR3 is TGTGCCATCAGTCCCCTAGCGGGAGCGAACGAGCAGTACTTC.

This clone has a handful of counts. This chain uses TRBV4-1 with TRBJ2-3; maybe TRBD1 (5 bases). V dropped 8 bases and J dropped 1 base, with 10 bases sitting between them. This CDR3 has 13 amino acids. The germline V gene encodes CDR1 MGHRA and CDR2 YSYEKL. CDR3 amino acids: CASSGWGTDTQYF. The DNA of the CDR3 is TGCGCCAGCTCAGGGTGGGGCACAGATACGCAGTATTTT.

The rearrangement links TRBV18 to TRBJ2-5; D remains unclear. CDR1 and CDR2 from the germline V gene are KGHSH and LQKENI. The CDR3 has 14 residues. Between the trimmed V and J ends, which lost 3 bases and 5 bases, there was a span of 13 bases. The CDR3 protein is CASSPSSGGETQYF. The CDR3 DNA follows: TGTGCCAGCTCACCTTCGTCAGGTGGGGAGACCCAGTACTTC.

The rearrangement uses TRBV25-1 and TRBJ2-5; 8 positions match TRBD1. The CDR3 consists of 15 residues. The germline CDR1 and CDR2 sequences are MGHDK and SYGVNS. V lost 4 bases and J lost 7; bases outside the gene matches: 11. CDR3 residues: CASSGPDRGPRTQYF. CDR3 bases: TGTGCCAGCAGTGGCCCTGACAGGGGTCCAAGGACCCAGTACTTC.

In nucleotides, the CDR3 is TGTGCCAGCAGCCCTCTGGCCTCTGGGGCCAACGTCCTGACTTTC. It specifies CASSPLASGANVLTF. The chain uses TRBV9 and TRBJ2-6; the D is unclear. Between the trimmed V and J ends, which lost 4 bases and 0 bases, there was a span of 8 bases. The CDR3 is 15 residues long. Per the germline V gene, CDR1 is SGDLS and CDR2 is YYNGEE.

On this clone: This CDR3 is also generated by other DNA sequences in the sample. The chain is built from TRBV7-3 and TRBJ2-3; 12 positions match TRBD2. CDR1 SGHTA and CDR2 FQGTGA come from the germline V gene. With 3 bases clipped from V and 3 bases from J, the junction kept 1 base outside the gene matches. This CDR3 comprises 15 residues. The CDR3 DNA sequence: TGTGCCAGCAGCTTGCTAGCGGGAGGGACAGATACGCAGTATTTT. Its translation: CASSLLAGGTDTQYF.

V is TRBV5-1 and J is TRBJ1-2, with D unclear. This CDR3 is built from 14 residues. Germline V gene sequence: CDR1 SGHRS, CDR2 YFSETQ. Trimming removed 0 bases from V and 4 bases from J, with 10 bases in between. The CDR3 loop is CASSLDGTAYGYTF. The DNA of the CDR3 is TGCGCCAGCAGCTTGGACGGCACGGCCTATGGCTACACCTTC.

The rearrangement joins TRBV9 to TRBJ2-6; 8 nucleotides line up with TRBD2. Looked up from germline, CDR1 is SGDLS and CDR2 is YYNGEE. Trimming cost V 3 bases and J 4 bases; bases outside gene matches: 9. CDR3 length: 17 residues. CDR3 protein: CASSAQTRGGGANVLTF. The CDR3 DNA reads as TGTGCCAGCAGCGCCCAGACCCGGGGGGGAGGGGCCAACGTCCTGACTTTC.

The chain couples TRBV4-1 to TRBJ1-1; D remains ambiguous. Germline V CDR1 and CDR2: MGHRA, YSYEKL. This CDR3 has 15 amino acids. V was shortened by 3 bases and J by 1 base, with 12 bases between the two germline ends. The DNA of the CDR3 is TGCGCCAGCAGCCATGTAGGCAGCGCGAACACTGAAGCTTTCTTT. Translation: CASSHVGSANTEAFF.

The chain links TRBV5-1 to TRBJ2-7; D gene unclear. CDR1 and CDR2 (germline): SGHRS, YFSETQ. The germline V and J ends were trimmed by 5 bases and 1 base, with 16 bases remaining between them. The CDR3 totals 15 residues. The CDR3 DNA is TGCGCCAGCAGACTGAATACGGGTGCGTCCTACGAGCAGTACTTC. Its translation: CASRLNTGASYEQYF. Full variable domain (missing parts from reference TRBV5-1 and TRBJ2-7): KAGVTQTPRYLIKTRGQQVTLSCSPISGHRSVSWYQQTPGQGLQFLFEYFSETQRNKGNFPGRFSGRQFSNSRSEMNVSTLELGDSALYLCASRLNTGASYEQYFGPGTRLTVT.

This clone was detected only a few times. The chain is built from TRBV5-1 and TRBJ1-4; D not certain. V lost 4 bases to trimming and J lost 3 bases, with 10 bases between them. The CDR3 sequence is 14 residues long. The V gene's germline CDR1 is SGHRS and CDR2 YFSETQ. In DNA, the CDR3 is TGCGCCAGCAGCCCGACCGCCTCTAATGAAAAACTGTTTTTT. Translating gives CASSPTASNEKLFF. Looking up the rest from reference TRBV5-1 and TRBJ1-4 gives the full variable domain: KAGVTQTPRYLIKTRGQQVTLSCSPISGHRSVSWYQQTPGQGLQFLFEYFSETQRNKGNFPGRFSGRQFSNSRSEMNVSTLELGDSALYLCASSPTASNEKLFFGSGTQLSVL.

The chain carries TRBV27 and TRBJ1-2; 7 positions match TRBD1. Germline CDR1 and CDR2: MNHEY and SMNVEV (reference sequence). The CDR3 runs to 14 residues. The V and J ends lost 6 bases and 4 bases, in that order; junction bases with no gene match: 8. The DNA of the CDR3 is TGTGCCAGCAGCGCTAGAGGGGACAGCTATGGCTACACCTTC. It codes for CASSARGDSYGYTF.

The chain links TRBV7-3 to TRBJ2-1, with 13 bases lining up with TRBD2. Germline V gene sequence: CDR1 SGHTA, CDR2 FQGTGA. Losses at the gene ends were 2 bases for V and 9 bases for J; bases not matched to a gene: 10. The CDR3 consists of 17 residues. The CDR3 DNA follows: TGTGCCAGCAGCTTAGGGTTGGGACTAGCGGGAATCGGTGAGCAGTTCTTC. Translation: CASSLGLGLAGIGEQFF.